Below are 26 T cell receptor beta chains sequenced from a single sample in a study of T cells in Graves' hyperthyroidism and ophthalmopathy. RNA transcripts served as the template for amplifying TCR beta CDR3 regions. The HTBI set primed first-round TCR CDR3 RT-PCR. TCRdb analysed the multiplex PCR reads with MiXCR anew, one entry per CDR3 protein. The repertoire holds approximately 430,000 distinct CDR3 sequences, with less than 20% as singletons. Sequencing was done on a sample of blood. These receptors all stem from a woman aged 18 to 35 with Graves' hyperthyroidism.

The V gene is TRBV28, the J gene TRBJ1-2; D not certain. V was clipped by 4 bases and J by 4 bases, with 19 bases between them. The CDR3 contains 16 residues. The germline gives CDR1 MDHEN, CDR2 SYDVKM. This CDR3 reads CASSSGSSTMFYGYTF. As DNA, the CDR3 is TGTGCCAGCAGTTCGGGCAGTTCGACAATGTTCTATGGCTACACCTTC.

This clonotype was seen many times. J is TRBJ2-3 and V is TRBV27, with a tentative D call TRBD2 (5 bases). The V gene lost 6 bases and the J gene lost 4 bases, with 14 bases spanning the gap. Germline V gene data show CDR1 as MNHEY and CDR2 as SMNVEV (reference sequence). CDR3 length: 14 residues. As DNA, the CDR3 is TGTGCCAGCAGCGGTGGGAGTCGAGCAGATACGCAGTATTTT. Its protein product is CASSGGSRADTQYF.

Ten or more counts support this clonotype. J is TRBJ2-3 and V is TRBV5-1; D call uncertain. Germline V gene data show CDR1 as SGHRS and CDR2 as YFSETQ. CDR3 length: 12 amino acids. V was clipped by 5 bases and J by 2 bases, with 6 bases between them. The chain's CDR3 is CASSRLTDTQYF. The CDR3 DNA follows: TGCGCCAGCAGTCGTCTCACAGATACGCAGTATTTT.

This clonotype was picked up a small number of times. This may arise from a read error, as a much more abundant clone is one base away. J is TRBJ2-7 and V is TRBV10-3; D is unclear. The CDR3 extends over 14 amino acids. CDR1 is ENHRY and CDR2 is SYGVKD in the germline V gene. The CDR3 loop is CATSEASPSYEQYF. In DNA form, the CDR3 reads TGTGCCACCAGTGAGGCCTCGCCGTCCTACGAGCAGTACTTC.

The rearrangement joins TRBV27 to TRBJ2-7, with a possible D match to TRBD1 (6 bases). Trimming removed 6 bases from V and 3 bases from J, with 15 bases in between. The CDR3 is 14 amino acids. CDR1 and CDR2 from the germline V gene are MNHEY and SMNVEV (reference sequence). CDR3 DNA: TGTGCCAGCAGCTTAGGAACAGGGTTCTACGAGCAGTACTTC. Translated, it gives CASSLGTGFYEQYF.

In this sample, this clonotype turned up many times. The J gene is TRBJ1-2, the V gene TRBV29-1, with D perhaps matching TRBD1 (5 bases). Germline loops: CDR1 SQVTM, CDR2 ANQGSEA. The CDR3 runs to 17 residues. V dropped 6 bases and J dropped 5 bases, with 28 bases sitting between them. CDR3 DNA: TGCAGCGTCGACCCCGCTGATGAGCCGGGGGAGTGGTATGGCTACACCTTC. As protein: CSVDPADEPGEWYGYTF.

This clonotype was detected many times. J is TRBJ2-7 and V is TRBV5-1, with D hard to call. The CDR3 contains 13 residues. The germline gives CDR1 SGHRS, CDR2 YFSETQ. Trimming removed 1 base from V and 3 bases from J, with 8 bases in between. The CDR3 here is CASSLSLLYEQYF. The CDR3, as DNA: TGCGCCAGCAGCTTGAGTCTCCTCTACGAGCAGTACTTC.

This clonotype has just a few counts. At one end the junction does not follow the germline gene, possibly because of a read error. The chain combines TRBV20-1 with TRBJ2-1, with TRBD1 matching over 8 bases. CDR3 length equals 14 residues. Germline assignment: CDR1 DFQATT and CDR2 SNEGSKA (reference sequence). As DNA, the CDR3 is TGCGGTGCTCAGGCCGGGACAGGCTACAATGAGCAGTTCTTC. It translates to CGAQAGTGYNEQFF.

In DNA form, the CDR3 reads TGCAGTGCTAGAGATAGCGGGGGAAAAGAGACCCAGTACTTC. Translating gives CSARDSGGKETQYF. The V call is TRBV20-1, the J call TRBJ2-5, with 9 bases matching TRBD2. Per the germline V gene, CDR1 is DFQATT and CDR2 is SNEGSKA (reference sequence). Trimming at V came to 0 bases and at J to 3 bases, leaving 2 bases not matched to a gene. The CDR3 totals 14 residues.

On this clonotype: This sequence may be a read error, since a much larger clone differs from it by one base. CDR3 DNA sequence: TGTGCCAGCAGTTTAGCTAGTGGCTGCACCTTC. It specifies CASSLASGCTF. The chain recombines TRBV6-2 or TRBV6-3 with TRBJ1-2, with unresolved D. The CDR3 is made up of 11 amino acids. Germline CDR1 reads MNHEY; CDR2 reads SVGEGT.

This clonotype has only a few counts. V and J are TRBV10-3 and TRBJ1-2, with D possibly matching TRBD1 (5 bases). V gave up 2 bases and J gave up 7 bases, with 5 bases separating them. Germline V gives CDR1 ENHRY, CDR2 SYGVKD. CDR3 length: 11 residues. CDR3 in DNA: TGTGCCATCAGTGAGGGGACTGGCTACACCTTC. It codes for CAISEGTGYTF.

This clonotype was found many times. The J gene is TRBJ2-3, the V gene TRBV15; D uncertain. V lost 4 bases to trimming and J lost 0 bases, with 11 bases between them. Germline CDR1 LNHNV, CDR2 YYDKDF (reference sequence). This CDR3 contains 15 residues. CDR3 in amino acids: CATSNGGTSTDTQYF. The CDR3 DNA is TGTGCCACCAGCAATGGCGGAACTAGCACAGATACGCAGTATTTT. The full variable domain, completed using reference TRBV15 and TRBJ2-3, is DAMVIQNPRYQVTQFGKPVTLSCSQTLNHNVMYWYQQKSSQAPKLLFHYYDKDFNNEADTPDNFQSRRPNTSFCFLDIRSPGLGDTAMYLCATSNGGTSTDTQYFGPGTRLTVL.

The chain carries TRBV6-1 and TRBJ2-6; D is uncertain. The CDR3 is 16 residues long. Trimming left V 8 bases short and J 0 bases short, with 14 bases between. The germline V gene encodes CDR1 MNHNS and CDR2 SASEGT. The CDR3 region has the DNA TGTGCCAGCCGGCTACCAGAAAGCTCTGGGGCCAACGTCCTGACTTTC. This translates into CASRLPESSGANVLTF.

As for this clonotype: Since a much larger clone is just one base distant, this may be a read error. This chain links TRBV20-1 with TRBJ2-3; D may be TRBD2 (6 bases). Germline-derived CDR1 and CDR2 are DFQATT and SNEGSKA (reference sequence). Trimming cost V 1 base and J 4 bases, with 9 bases left between them. This CDR3 is built from 13 residues. CDR3 in DNA: TGCAGTGCTAGAGTTCCTAGCGCAGATACGCAGTATTTT. Translation gives CSARVPSADTQYF.

Many counts were recorded for this clonotype. The chain links TRBV3-1 to TRBJ2-3; 11 nucleotides line up with TRBD2. This CDR3 has 16 amino acids. CDR1 LGHDT and CDR2 YNNKEL come from the germline V gene (reference sequence). The V gene end was trimmed by 2 bases and the J gene end by 3 bases; junction bases not matched to a gene: 4. CDR3 sequence reads: CASSQRTSGRTDTQYF. The CDR3 DNA sequence: TGTGCCAGCAGCCAACGAACTAGCGGGAGAACAGATACGCAGTATTTT.

The chain joins TRBV20-1 to TRBJ2-6, with no clear D. The CDR3 covers 15 residues. The V end lost 2 bases, the J end lost 0 bases, and 8 bases lay between the germline ends. The germline gives CDR1 DFQATT, CDR2 SNEGSKA (reference sequence). The CDR3 spells CSARPRISGANVLTF. CDR3 bases: TGCAGTGCTAGACCTCGGATCTCTGGGGCCAACGTCCTGACTTTC.

This clonotype was seen many times. The chain employs TRBV11-3 and TRBJ2-3; D is perhaps TRBD1 or TRBD2 (6 bases each). Per the germline V gene, CDR1 is SGHNT and CDR2 is YENEEA. V was pared by 5 bases and J by 2 bases, with 20 bases between. This CDR3 spans 17 amino acids. This CDR3 reads CASSEGRGGKPTDTQYF. The CDR3 DNA reads as TGTGCCAGCAGCGAGGGGCGAGGGGGGAAACCCACAGATACGCAGTATTTT.

This clonotype was seen at least ten times. This rearrangement joins TRBV3-1 to TRBJ1-2, with 10 bases lining up with TRBD1. V gave up 1 base and J gave up 2 bases; unmatched junction bases: 7. The CDR3 extends over 17 amino acids. Germline-derived CDR1 and CDR2 are LGHDT and YNNKEL (reference sequence). CDR3 region: CASSQGFRQGANYGYTF. The CDR3, as DNA: TGTGCCAGCAGCCAAGGCTTTCGACAGGGGGCCAACTATGGCTACACCTTC.

The chain combines TRBV7-9 with TRBJ1-5; 9 bases agree with TRBD1. Germline V gene sequence: CDR1 SEHNR, CDR2 FQNEAQ (reference sequence). The CDR3 is 15 residues long. V lost 5 bases, J lost 5 bases, and 7 bases stayed unmatched. CDR3 in DNA: TGTGCCAGCAGCATCGGGACAGGGAGAGATCAGCCCCAGCATTTT. It translates to CASSIGTGRDQPQHF. Filled out from reference TRBV7-9 and TRBJ1-5, the complete variable domain reads DTGVSQNPRHKITKRGQNVTFRCDPISEHNRLYWYRQTLGQGPEFLTYFQNEAQLEKSRLLSDRFSAERPKGSFSTLEIQRTEQGDSAMYLCASSIGTGRDQPQHFGDGTRLSIL.

This clonotype was observed at least ten times. The V gene is TRBV20-1, the J gene TRBJ2-1; possibly TRBD1 for D (6 bases). The CDR3 has 14 residues. Trimming shortened V by 4 bases and J by 3 bases, and 13 bases separated the two germline ends. Germline V gene sequence: CDR1 DFQATT, CDR2 SNEGSKA (reference sequence). CDR3: CSANRVNYYNEQFF. The CDR3, as DNA: TGCAGTGCTAACAGGGTTAACTACTACAATGAGCAGTTCTTC.

This clonotype was picked up many times. This chain connects TRBV28 to TRBJ2-2; 9 bases align to TRBD2. The CDR3 length is 16 residues. V was pared by 6 bases and J by 2 bases, with 7 bases of the junction left unmatched. Germline V gene data show CDR1 as MDHEN and CDR2 as SYDVKM. The CDR3 region has the DNA TGTGCCAGCAGCCCACCTAGCGGGATAAACACCGGGGAGCTGTTTTTT. It yields the protein CASSPPSGINTGELFF. Using reference TRBV28 and TRBJ2-2 for the parts outside the CDR3, the full variable domain is DVKVTQSSRYLVKRTGEKVFLECVQDMDHENMFWYRQDPGLGLRLIYFSYDVKMKEKGDIPEGYSVSREKKERFSLILESASTNQTSMYLCASSPPSGINTGELFFGEGSRLTVL.

This clonotype appeared many times. This sequence joins TRBV12-3 or TRBV12-4 and TRBJ1-1; D gene uncertain. Between the trimmed V and J ends, which lost 7 bases and 2 bases, there was a span of 11 bases. The CDR3 is made up of 13 amino acids. The CDR3 sequence is CASTPNENTEAFF. The CDR3 DNA is TGTGCCAGCACCCCCAATGAAAACACTGAAGCTTTCTTT.

V usage is TRBV19 and J usage is TRBJ2-7; possibly TRBD2 for D (5 bases). The germline V gene encodes CDR1 LNHDA and CDR2 SQIVND (reference sequence). Trimming shortened V by 3 bases and J by 0 bases, and 12 bases separated the two germline ends. This CDR3 comprises 15 residues. Written as DNA, the CDR3 is TGTGCCAGTAGTATTGGGCACGACTACTCCTACGAGCAGTACTTC. Translated, it gives CASSIGHDYSYEQYF.

The chain couples TRBV28 to TRBJ2-7; 7 bases match TRBD1. The CDR3 has 21 amino acids. V lost 4 bases to trimming and J lost 2 bases; unmatched junction nucleotides: 26. Germline V CDR1 and CDR2: MDHEN, SYDVKM. The CDR3 loop is CASSSMLLKPGTDLLPYEQYF. The CDR3 coding sequence is TGTGCCAGCAGTTCTATGCTACTGAAACCCGGGACAGACTTACTTCCCTACGAGCAGTACTTC.

This clonotype occurred many times. The chain couples TRBV20-1 to TRBJ2-7, with TRBD1 matching 10 bases. The germline V gene has CDR1 DFQATT and CDR2 SNEGSKA (reference sequence). With V trimmed by 1 base and J by 3 bases, 6 bases remained unmatched. This CDR3 region has 15 residues. The chain's CDR3 is CSARGDRGGIYEQYF. CDR3 sequence (DNA): TGCAGTGCTAGAGGGGACAGGGGTGGAATCTACGAGCAGTACTTC.

In this sample, this clonotype turned up a few times. CDR3 bases: TGTGCCAGTAGTTCGTGGGACAGGGAAGCTTGGGACACTGAAGCTTTCTTT. Protein product: CASSSWDREAWDTEAFF. The chain has TRBV19 and TRBJ1-1; 9 bases align to TRBD1. The CDR3 runs to 17 residues. Trimming removed 5 bases from V and 3 bases from J; junction bases left unmatched: 13. Germline loops: CDR1 LNHDA, CDR2 SQIVND (reference sequence).